Listed below are T cell receptor beta chains from one sample, sequenced in a study of blood T cell repertoires in COVID-19. Sequencing used immunoSEQ multiplex PCR; TCRdb keeps in-frame clones, though not all of them. In the table there are 150,000 or so clones, around 80% of which are singletons. The source material was peripheral blood. The source of these receptors is a human donor with acute or convalescent COVID-19. The donor label of this sample is uncertain. Both conserved end residues are trimmed from each CDR3. Clone size is given for some rows only: seen once, a few or many times, or a class if the clone is expanded.

CDR3: ASSYWSGGAWADTQY; size: NA; V: TRBV7-2
CDR3: ASSQPRSQNTEAF; size: NA; V: TRBV23-1
CDR3: ASSQDRYGYT; size: NA; V: TRBV14
CDR3: ASSQGVMRPQH; size: few; V: TRBV7-2
CDR3: ASSPQHSTDTQY; size: NA; V: TRBV7-3
CDR3: ASGRGLAGRDSYEQY; size: NA; V: TRBV19
CDR3: ASATRDTGELF; size: few; V: TRBV6-5
CDR3: SVEFGQASSYNEQF; size: NA; V: TRBV29-1
CDR3: ASSPRQDTNYGYT; size: NA; V: TRBV27
CDR3: ASSQEGLHSGNGYT; size: NA; V: TRBV4-3
CDR3: ASSAQRGYGYT; size: NA; V: TRBV5-5
CDR3: ASSLAGASSYNEQF; size: NA; V: TRBV7-6
CDR3: SVARSMSGVEY; size: NA; V: TRBV29-1
CDR3: ASSYSTQAANEKLF; size: NA; V: TRBV6-5
CDR3: ASSLPLGLGYGYT; size: NA; V: TRBV5-6
CDR3: ASSMGLTNTEAF; size: NA; V: TRBV19
CDR3: ASSFGGDQPQH; size: NA; V: TRBV5-4
CDR3: ASSPTGPFSGANVLT; size: NA; V: TRBV6-6
CDR3: ASSYRTSTDTQY; size: once; V: TRBV6-5
CDR3: ASSAGNNSPLH; size: few; V: TRBV7-9
CDR3: ASRGRGLEETQY; size: NA; V: TRBV5-1
CDR3: ASSPRTQNTEAF; size: NA; V: TRBV19
CDR3: ASSSIRFVYEQY; size: NA; V: TRBV5-6
CDR3: ASSEGSAGRGTQY; size: NA; V: TRBV6-1
CDR3: ASSLGRNTEAF; size: NA; V: TRBV25-1
CDR3: ASSIYGQANYGYT; size: few; V: TRBV19
CDR3: ASSHKASGGADTGELF; size: NA; V: TRBV4-2
CDR3: ASSDPPVAPGRF; size: once; V: TRBV25-1
CDR3: SARPRDTQY; size: NA; V: TRBV20-1
CDR3: ASSLGGANAYEQY; size: NA; V: TRBV5-4
CDR3: AIRDRDRNTEAF; size: NA; V: TRBV10-3
CDR3: ASSQPEGTVYGYT; size: NA; V: TRBV5-4
CDR3: ASSQRATGVSPLH; size: few; V: TRBV6-2/TRBV6-3
CDR3: ASRKLGGNTEAF; size: NA; V: TRBV19
CDR3: ASSIWGPGTEAF; size: NA; V: TRBV19
CDR3: ASSLPGEQY; size: once; V: TRBV5-1
CDR3: ASSEEPGGLYGYT; size: NA; V: TRBV6-1
CDR3: AWSRQGPEKLF; size: NA; V: TRBV30
CDR3: ASSQDRSYGYT; size: NA; V: TRBV5-1
CDR3: ASSQRAGREKLF; size: NA; V: TRBV11-3
CDR3: ASSLERATEAF; size: NA; V: TRBV7-9
CDR3: ASSQGQKNTIY; size: NA; V: TRBV6-6